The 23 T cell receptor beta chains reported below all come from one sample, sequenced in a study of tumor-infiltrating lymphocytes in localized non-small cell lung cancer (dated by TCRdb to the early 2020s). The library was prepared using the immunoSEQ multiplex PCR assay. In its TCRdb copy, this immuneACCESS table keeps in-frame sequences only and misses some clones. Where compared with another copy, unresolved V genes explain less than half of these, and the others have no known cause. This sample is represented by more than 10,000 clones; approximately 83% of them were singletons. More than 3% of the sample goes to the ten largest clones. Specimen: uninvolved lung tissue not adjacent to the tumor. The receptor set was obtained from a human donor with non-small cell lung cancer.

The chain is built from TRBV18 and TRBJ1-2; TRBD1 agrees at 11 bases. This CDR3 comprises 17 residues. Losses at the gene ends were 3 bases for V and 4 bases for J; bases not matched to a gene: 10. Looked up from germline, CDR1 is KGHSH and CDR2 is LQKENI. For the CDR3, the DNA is TGTGCCAGCTCACCGCGGACAGGGGGCCCCCTTATCTATGGCTACACCTTC. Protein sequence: CASSPRTGGPLIYGYTF.

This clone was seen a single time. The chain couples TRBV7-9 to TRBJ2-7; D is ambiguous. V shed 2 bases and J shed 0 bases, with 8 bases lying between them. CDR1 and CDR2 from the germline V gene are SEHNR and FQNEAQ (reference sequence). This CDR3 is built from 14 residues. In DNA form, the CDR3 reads TGTGCCAGCAGCTTATCCGTGAGCTCCTACGAGCAGTACTTC. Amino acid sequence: CASSLSVSSYEQYF.

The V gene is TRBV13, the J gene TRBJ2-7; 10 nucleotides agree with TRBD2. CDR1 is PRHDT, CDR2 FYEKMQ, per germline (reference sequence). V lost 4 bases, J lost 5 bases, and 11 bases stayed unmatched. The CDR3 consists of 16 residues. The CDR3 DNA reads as TGTGCCAGCAGCTCCGGAGAGCGGGGGGGCCCCAACGAGCAGTACTTC. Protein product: CASSSGERGGPNEQYF.

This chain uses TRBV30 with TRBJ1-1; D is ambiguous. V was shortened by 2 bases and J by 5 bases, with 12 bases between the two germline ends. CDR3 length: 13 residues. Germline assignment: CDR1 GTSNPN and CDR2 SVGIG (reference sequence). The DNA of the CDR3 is TGTGCCTGGAGTAGGGCAGGAGCGACTGAAGCTTTCTTT. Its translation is CAWSRAGATEAFF.

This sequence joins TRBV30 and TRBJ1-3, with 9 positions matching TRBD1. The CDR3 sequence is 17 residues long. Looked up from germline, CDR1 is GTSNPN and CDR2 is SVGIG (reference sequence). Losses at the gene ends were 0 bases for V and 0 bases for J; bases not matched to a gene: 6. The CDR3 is CAWSVHRGQRSGNTIYF. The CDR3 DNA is TGTGCCTGGAGTGTACACAGGGGGCAGCGCTCTGGAAACACCATATATTTT.

The CDR3 sequence: CASRLAGWDTDTQYF. The CDR3 DNA reads as TGCGCCAGCAGACTAGCGGGATGGGACACAGATACGCAGTATTTT. The rearrangement joins TRBV5-1 to TRBJ2-3, with 10 bases identical to TRBD2. This CDR3 comprises 15 residues. The V segment lost 5 bases and the J segment 2 bases; nucleotides outside the gene matches: 5. The germline gives CDR1 SGHRS, CDR2 YFSETQ.

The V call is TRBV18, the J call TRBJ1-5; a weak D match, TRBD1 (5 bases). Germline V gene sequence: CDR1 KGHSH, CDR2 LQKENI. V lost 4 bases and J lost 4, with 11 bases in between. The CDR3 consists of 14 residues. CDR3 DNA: TGTGCCAGCTCACTGGGGGGTCAAAATCAGCCCCAGCATTTT. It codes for CASSLGGQNQPQHF.

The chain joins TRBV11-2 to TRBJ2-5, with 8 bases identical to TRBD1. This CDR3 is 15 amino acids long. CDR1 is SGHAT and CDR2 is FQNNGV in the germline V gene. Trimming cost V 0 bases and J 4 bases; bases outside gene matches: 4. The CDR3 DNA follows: TGTGCCAGCAGCTTAGATCAGGGGGCCGGAGAGACCCAGTACTTC. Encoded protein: CASSLDQGAGETQYF.

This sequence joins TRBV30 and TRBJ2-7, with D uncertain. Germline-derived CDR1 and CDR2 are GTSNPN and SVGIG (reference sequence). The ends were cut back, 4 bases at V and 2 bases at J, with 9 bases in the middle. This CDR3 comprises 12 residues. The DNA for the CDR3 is TGTGCCTGGAACCCCAAGACCTACGAGCAGTACTTC. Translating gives CAWNPKTYEQYF.

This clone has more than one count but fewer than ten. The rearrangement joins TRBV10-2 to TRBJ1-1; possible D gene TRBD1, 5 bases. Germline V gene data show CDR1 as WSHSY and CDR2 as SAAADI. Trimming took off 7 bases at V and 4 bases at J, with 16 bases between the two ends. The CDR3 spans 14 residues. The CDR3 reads CASNTGGLSTEAFF. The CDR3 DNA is TGCGCCAGCAATACAGGAGGGCTGAGCACTGAAGCTTTCTTT.

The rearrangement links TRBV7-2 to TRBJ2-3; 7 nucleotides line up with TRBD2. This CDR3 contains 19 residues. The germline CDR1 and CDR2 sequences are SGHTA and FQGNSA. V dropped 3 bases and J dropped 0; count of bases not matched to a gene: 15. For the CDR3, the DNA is TGTGCCAGCAGCTTCTCCGGTTTACAGCCTAGCGGAAGCACAGATACGCAGTATTTT. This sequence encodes CASSFSGLQPSGSTDTQYF.

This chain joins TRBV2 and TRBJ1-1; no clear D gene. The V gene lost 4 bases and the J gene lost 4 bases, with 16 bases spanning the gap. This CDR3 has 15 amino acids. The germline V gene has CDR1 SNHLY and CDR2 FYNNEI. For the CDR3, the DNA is TGTGCCAGCAGTGGGTCAGAGGTCTCCGGCACTGAAGCTTTCTTT. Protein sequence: CASSGSEVSGTEAFF.

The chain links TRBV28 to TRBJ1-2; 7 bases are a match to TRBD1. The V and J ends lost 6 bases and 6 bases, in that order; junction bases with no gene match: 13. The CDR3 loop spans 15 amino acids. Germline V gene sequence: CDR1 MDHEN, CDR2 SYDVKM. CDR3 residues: CASSTLRDSPHGYTF. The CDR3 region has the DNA TGTGCCAGCAGCACTCTTCGGGACAGTCCCCATGGCTACACCTTC.

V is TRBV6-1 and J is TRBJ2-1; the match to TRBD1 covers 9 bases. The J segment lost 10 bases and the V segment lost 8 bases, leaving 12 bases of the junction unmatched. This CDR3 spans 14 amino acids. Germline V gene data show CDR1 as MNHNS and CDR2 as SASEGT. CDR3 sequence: CASQPGQGFIEQFF. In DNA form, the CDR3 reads TGTGCCAGCCAACCGGGACAGGGATTTATCGAGCAGTTCTTC.

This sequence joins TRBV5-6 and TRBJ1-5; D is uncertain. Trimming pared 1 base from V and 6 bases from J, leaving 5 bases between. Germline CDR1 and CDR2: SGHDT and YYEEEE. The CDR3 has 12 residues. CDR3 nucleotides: TGTGCCAGCAGCTTGTGGGGTCAGCCCCAGCATTTT. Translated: CASSLWGQPQHF.

In nucleotides, the CDR3 is TGTGCCAGCAGCAAAGGGACTAGCGGGAGTGATGAGCAGTTCTTC. This sequence encodes CASSKGTSGSDEQFF. J is TRBJ2-1 and V is TRBV21-1; the table calls TRBD2, which could not be checked here. TRBV21-1 is an annotated pseudogene. CDR3 size: 15 residues.

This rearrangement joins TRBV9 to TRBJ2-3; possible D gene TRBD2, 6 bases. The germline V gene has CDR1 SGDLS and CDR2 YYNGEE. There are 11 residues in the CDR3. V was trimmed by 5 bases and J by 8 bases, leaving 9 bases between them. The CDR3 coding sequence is TGTGCCAGCAGGGGAGGAGGTACGCAGTATTTT. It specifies CASRGGGTQYF.

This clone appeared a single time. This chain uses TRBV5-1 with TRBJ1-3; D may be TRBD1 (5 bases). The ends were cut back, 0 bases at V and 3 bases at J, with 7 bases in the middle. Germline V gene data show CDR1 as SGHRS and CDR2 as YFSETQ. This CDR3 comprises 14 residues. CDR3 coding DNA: TGCGCCAGCAGCTTGGGGGACGGTGGAAACACCATATATTTT. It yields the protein CASSLGDGGNTIYF.

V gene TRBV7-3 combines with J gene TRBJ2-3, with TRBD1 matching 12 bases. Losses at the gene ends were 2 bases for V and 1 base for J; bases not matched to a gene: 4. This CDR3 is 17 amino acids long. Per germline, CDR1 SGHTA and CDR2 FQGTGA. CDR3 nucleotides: TGTGCCAGCAGCTTAGGGACAGGGGGCCGGGGCACAGATACGCAGTATTTT. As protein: CASSLGTGGRGTDTQYF.

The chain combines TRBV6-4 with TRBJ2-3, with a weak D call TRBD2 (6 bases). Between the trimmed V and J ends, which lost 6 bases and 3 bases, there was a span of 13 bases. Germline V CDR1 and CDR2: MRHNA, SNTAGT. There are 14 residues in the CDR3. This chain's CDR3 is CASRAGTETDTQYF. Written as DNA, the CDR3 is TGTGCCAGCAGAGCCGGGACTGAAACAGATACGCAGTATTTT.

The CDR3 DNA reads TGCGCCAGCAGCTCTGACAGGAGAGGCTACACCTTC. Protein sequence: CASSSDRRGYTF. The genes are TRBV5-1 and TRBJ1-2; D might be TRBD1 (6 bases). CDR1 is SGHRS and CDR2 is YFSETQ in the germline V gene. This CDR3 spans 12 amino acids. V lost 3 bases and J lost 8, with 11 bases in between.

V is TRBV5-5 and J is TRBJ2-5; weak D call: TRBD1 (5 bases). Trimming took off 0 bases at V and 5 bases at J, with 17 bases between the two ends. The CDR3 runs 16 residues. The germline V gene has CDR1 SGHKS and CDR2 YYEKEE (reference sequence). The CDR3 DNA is TGTGCCAGCAGCTTGGCCCGCAGGGAAACTGGGGAGACCCAGTACTTC. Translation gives CASSLARRETGETQYF.

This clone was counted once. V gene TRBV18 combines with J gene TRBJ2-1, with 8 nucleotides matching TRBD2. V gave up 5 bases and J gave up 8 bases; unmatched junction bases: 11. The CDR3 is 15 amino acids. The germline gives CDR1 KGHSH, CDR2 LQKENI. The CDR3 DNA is TGTGCCAGCTCAAACAGCGGGGGTGGGGCGCATGAGCAGTTCTTC. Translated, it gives CASSNSGGGAHEQFF.